Reported below is one TCR beta chain. The antigen remains undetermined. The CDR3 sequence is 14 residues long. Germline V gene data show CDR1 as SGHAT and CDR2 as FQNNGV. The V gene lost 0 bases and the J gene lost 3 bases, with 9 bases spanning the gap. A CD45RO/CCR7/CD25/CD127/CD95/CD27 panel sorted naive, central memory, regulatory and stem cell-like memory CD4+ cells. Expressed TCRB transcripts were sequenced because the entire RNA isolate underwent reverse transcription. The average read count of naive, central memory and regulatory T cell samples was several million. TCRdb's copy holds only in-frame clones and misses some; the assay was immunoSEQ multiplex PCR. The sample holds about 150,000 clones; 7% to 10% are singletons and the top ten take around 0.7%. This sample is part of a study of beta chain features in type 1 diabetes. Overall study results and limits: Moderate yet significant TCRB CDR3 shortening was seen in Type 1 diabetes patients in all four CD4+ subsets. At VDJ recombination sites, type 1 diabetes patients had fewer insertions and more deleted nucleotides.

Sample: central memory CD4+ T cells from blood. This clonotype was sampled from a man aged 18 to 30 in good health. V and J are TRBV11-2 and TRBJ2-7; a possible D gene is TRBD1 (5 bases). Written as DNA, the CDR3 is TGTGCCAGCAGCTTAGATCGGACAAACTACGAGCAGTACTTC. Protein sequence: CASSLDRTNYEQYF. The whole variable domain, filled in from reference TRBV11-2 and TRBJ2-7, reads EAGVAQSPRYKIIEKRQSVAFWCNPISGHATLYWYQQILGQGPKLLIQFQNNGVVDDSQLPKDRFSAERLKGVDSTLKIQPAKLEDSAVYLCASSLDRTNYEQYFGPGTRLTVT.